These 10 T cell receptor beta chains were all obtained from the same sample, sequenced in a study of Graves' ophthalmopathy and Graves' hyperthyroidism. Scientists amplified the TCR beta CDR3 regions from RNA transcripts. First-round RT-PCR employed HTBI primers, with a second-round multiplex PCR after it. TCRdb called the multiplex PCR reads again in MiXCR, with one record for every CDR3 protein. The repertoire consists of roughly 700,000 distinct CDR3 sequences, with 40% occurring once and the leading ten covering about 40%. Sample: peripheral blood. Source of these receptors: an adult man with Graves' ophthalmopathy.

This clonotype was detected many times. The DNA for the CDR3 is TGTGCCATCAGTGAGTACAGGTTGCCAAATTCACCCCTCCACTTT. Translating gives CAISEYRLPNSPLHF. The rearrangement uses TRBV10-3 and TRBJ1-6; weak D call: TRBD1 (5 bases). The germline V gene has CDR1 ENHRY and CDR2 SYGVKD. This CDR3 has 15 amino acids. V lost 1 base and J lost 7, with 11 bases in between.

This chain joins TRBV7-2 and TRBJ2-7; TRBD2 aligns across 13 bases. V shed 5 bases and J 6 bases; nucleotides not matched to a gene: 4. The V gene's germline CDR1 is SGHTA and CDR2 FQGNSA. There are 14 residues in the CDR3. The CDR3 region has the DNA TGTGCCAGCAGCAACGGACTAGCGGGGGCCGAGCAGTACTTC. Translating it yields CASSNGLAGAEQYF.

The chain uses TRBV19 and TRBJ2-5, with 9 bases lining up with TRBD2. The J segment lost 1 base and the V segment lost 3 bases, leaving 6 bases of the junction unmatched. The CDR3 runs to 16 residues. CDR1 is LNHDA, CDR2 SQIVND, per germline (reference sequence). CDR3 loop: CASSIFWREGQETQYF. The CDR3 region has the DNA TGTGCCAGTAGTATCTTCTGGCGGGAGGGCCAAGAGACCCAGTACTTC.

This clonotype occurred many times. The chain has TRBV7-9 and TRBJ2-2; D unclear. V lost 5 bases and J lost 1, with 5 bases in between. The CDR3 sequence is 13 residues long. Germline V gene sequence: CDR1 SEHNR, CDR2 FQNEAQ (reference sequence). The CDR3 protein is CASSGENTGELFF. The CDR3 nucleotides are TGTGCCAGCAGCGGAGAGAACACCGGGGAGCTGTTTTTT.

This clonotype has only one observation. A clone one base away is much larger, so this may be a read error. V and J are TRBV2 and TRBJ1-4; no clear D. The CDR3 is 14 residues long. Germline loops: CDR1 SNHLY, CDR2 FYNNEI. The CDR3 reads CASRSGSTNEKLLF. CDR3 coding DNA: TGTGCCAGCAGATCAGGTTCAACTAATGAAAAACTGCTTTTT. The whole variable domain, remainder taken from reference TRBV2 and TRBJ1-4, is EPEVTQTPSHQVTQMGQEVILRCVPISNHLYFYWYRQILGQKVEFLVSFYNNEISEKSEIFDDQFSVERPDGSNFTLKIRSTKLEDSAMYFCASRSGSTNEKLLFGSGTQLSVL.

In this sample, this clonotype turned up many times. CDR3 in amino acids: CASRSSYNSPLHF. The CDR3 DNA reads TGTGCCAGCAGGAGCTCCTATAATTCACCCCTCCACTTT. The chain carries TRBV2 and TRBJ1-6, with D uncertain. CDR3 length: 13 residues. CDR1 and CDR2 from the germline V gene are SNHLY and FYNNEI. Trimming took off 6 bases at V and 0 bases at J, with 3 bases between the two ends.

The chain links TRBV10-3 to TRBJ2-7; tentative D call: TRBD2 (5 bases). The germline V gene has CDR1 ENHRY and CDR2 SYGVKD. The CDR3 runs 16 residues. Trimming removed 10 bases at V and 1 base at J, with 23 bases between. In nucleotides, the CDR3 is TGTGCCAGCATTACCCCCTTAGAGCGGACTTCCTACGAGCAGTACTTC. Translation gives CASITPLERTSYEQYF.

This sequence joins TRBV10-1 and TRBJ2-3, with D unclear. V dropped 5 bases and J dropped 2 bases, with 11 bases sitting between them. CDR1 WNHNN and CDR2 SYGVQD come from the germline V gene (reference sequence). This CDR3 is 14 amino acids long. The CDR3 bases are TGCGCCAGCAGTTCACGGGTCTCCACAGATACGCAGTATTTT. Its protein product is CASSSRVSTDTQYF.

In its sample, this clonotype was seen a few times. The chain joins TRBV5-1 to TRBJ2-7; D perhaps matches TRBD2 (5 bases). This CDR3 comprises 18 residues. V was cut by 0 bases and J by 3 bases, with 22 bases left in between. The V gene's germline CDR1 is SGHRS and CDR2 YFSETQ. CDR3 nucleotide sequence: TGCGCCAGCAGCTTGGATGGGCTGTCAGGAGGATCTCTCTACGAGCAGTACTTC. This gives the protein CASSLDGLSGGSLYEQYF.

This chain connects TRBV29-1 to TRBJ2-7, with TRBD2 identical over 9 bases. Germline V gene data show CDR1 as SQVTM and CDR2 as ANQGSEA. With V trimmed by 4 bases and J by 0 bases, 7 bases remained unmatched. The CDR3 extends over 15 amino acids. The CDR3 nucleotides read TGCAGCGTTGGAGGCCTAGCGGGACTCTCCTACGAGCAGTACTTC. Its translation is CSVGGLAGLSYEQYF.